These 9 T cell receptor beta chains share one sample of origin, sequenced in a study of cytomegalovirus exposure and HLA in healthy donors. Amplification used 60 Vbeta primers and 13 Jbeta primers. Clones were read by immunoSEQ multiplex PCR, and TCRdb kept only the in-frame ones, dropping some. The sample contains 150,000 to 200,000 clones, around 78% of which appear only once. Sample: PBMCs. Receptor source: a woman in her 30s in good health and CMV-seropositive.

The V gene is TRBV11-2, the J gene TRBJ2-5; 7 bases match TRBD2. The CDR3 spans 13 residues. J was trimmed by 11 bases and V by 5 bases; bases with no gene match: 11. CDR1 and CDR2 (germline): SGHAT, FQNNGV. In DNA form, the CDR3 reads TGTGCCAGCAGCCCCTCTTCTAGCGGCCAGCAGTACTTC. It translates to CASSPSSSGQQYF.

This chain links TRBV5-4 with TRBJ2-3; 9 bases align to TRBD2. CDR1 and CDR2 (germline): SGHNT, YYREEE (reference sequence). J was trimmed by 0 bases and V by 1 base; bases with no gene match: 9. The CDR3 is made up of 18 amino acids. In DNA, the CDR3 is TGTGCCAGCAGCTTGAGGCTAGCGGGGCTATTAAGCACAGATACGCAGTATTTT. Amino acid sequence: CASSLRLAGLLSTDTQYF.

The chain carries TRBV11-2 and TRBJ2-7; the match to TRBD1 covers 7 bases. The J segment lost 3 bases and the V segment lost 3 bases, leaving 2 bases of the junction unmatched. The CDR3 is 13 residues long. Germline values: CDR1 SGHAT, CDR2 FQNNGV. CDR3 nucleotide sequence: TGTGCCAGCAGCTTTGGGACAGTCTACGAGCAGTACTTC. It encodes CASSFGTVYEQYF.

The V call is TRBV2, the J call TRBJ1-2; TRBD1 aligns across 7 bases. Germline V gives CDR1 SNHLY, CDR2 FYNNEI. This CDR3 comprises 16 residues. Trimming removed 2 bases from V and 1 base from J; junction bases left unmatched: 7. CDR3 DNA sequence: TGTGCCAGCAGTGAAACCGACGGGACAGATAACTATGGCTACACCTTC. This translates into CASSETDGTDNYGYTF.

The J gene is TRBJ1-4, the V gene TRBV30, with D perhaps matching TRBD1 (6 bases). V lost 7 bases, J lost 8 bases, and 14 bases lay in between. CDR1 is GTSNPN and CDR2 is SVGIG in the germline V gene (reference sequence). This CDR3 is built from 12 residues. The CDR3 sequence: CALGGLGEKLFF. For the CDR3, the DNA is TGTGCCTTAGGGGGATTGGGGGAAAAACTGTTTTTT.

The CDR3 DNA sequence: TGTGCCACCAGCGGACCATCGACAGGGTCTGAGACCCAGTACTTC. Translated, it gives CATSGPSTGSETQYF. V and J are TRBV15 and TRBJ2-5; 7 nucleotides match TRBD1. The J segment lost 5 bases and the V segment lost 5 bases, leaving 11 bases of the junction unmatched. The CDR3 consists of 15 residues. Germline values: CDR1 LNHNV, CDR2 YYDKDF (reference sequence).

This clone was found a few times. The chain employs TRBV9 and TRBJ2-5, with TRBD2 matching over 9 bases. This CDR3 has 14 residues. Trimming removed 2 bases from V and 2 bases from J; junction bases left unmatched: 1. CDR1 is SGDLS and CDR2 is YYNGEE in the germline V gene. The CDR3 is CASSVSGGQETQYF. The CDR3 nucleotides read TGTGCCAGCAGCGTTAGCGGGGGACAAGAGACCCAGTACTTC.

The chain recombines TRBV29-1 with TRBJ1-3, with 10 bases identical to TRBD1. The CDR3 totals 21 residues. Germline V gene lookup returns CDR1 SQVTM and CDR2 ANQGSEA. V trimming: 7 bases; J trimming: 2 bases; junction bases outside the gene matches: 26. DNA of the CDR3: TGCAGCGACCTTGGCGACCGGGACAGGGGCTGTGTCTCCTGTCCTGGAAACACCATATATTTT. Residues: CSDLGDRDRGCVSCPGNTIYF.

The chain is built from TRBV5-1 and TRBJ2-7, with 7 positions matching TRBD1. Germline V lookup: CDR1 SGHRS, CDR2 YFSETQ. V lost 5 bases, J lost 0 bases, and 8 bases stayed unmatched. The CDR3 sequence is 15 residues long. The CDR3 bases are TGCGCCAGCAGTTTAGGGGGACAGCTCTCCTACGAGCAGTACTTC. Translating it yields CASSLGGQLSYEQYF.